This T cell receptor beta chain was observed in a study of spatial heterogeneity in lung cancer. V was cut by 3 bases and J by 0 bases, with 1 base left in between. Germline CDR1 and CDR2: SGHVS and FNYEAQ. The CDR3 is made up of 12 amino acids. Using its own MiXCR run on the 5' RACE reads, TCRdb lists one record per CDR3 protein. The sample has some 5,000 distinct CDR3 sequences, roughly 6.8% seen once. Specified time point: sample taken at primary tumor resection. This clonotype was counted at least ten times. Its antigen remains unidentified. Study-level findings and limits: It was found that expanded intratumoral alpha and beta TCR counts tracked tumor mutation counts.

The origin of this receptor is a male donor with early-stage non-small cell lung cancer. The source was lung tumor tissue, collected at surgery. This sequence joins TRBV7-6 and TRBJ2-3; no clear D gene. The CDR3 reads CASSFSTDTQYF. The CDR3 DNA is TGTGCCAGCAGCTTCAGCACAGATACGCAGTATTTT.